A selection of T cell receptor beta chains follows, all from one sample in a study of a mutant IDH1 vaccine in newly diagnosed glioma. The antigens of these receptors remain unknown. TCRdb keeps only in-frame clones here, not all; method: immunoSEQ multiplex PCR. This sample has fewer than 35,000 clones, with more than 65% found just once. The sample consisted of PBMCs, taken from a glioma patient whose treatment included an IDH1 peptide vaccine. The source is a man aged 25 to 40 with glioma. Both conserved end residues are part of each CDR3. D genes are given only for firm matches. Only some rows state a clone size, as once, few, many or a class for expanded clones.

size | J | D | V | DNA | CDR3
- | TRBJ2-1 | TRBD1 | TRBV7-2 | TGTGCCAGCAGCTTAGGCGCAAGGACAGGGGGCACCTACAATGAGCAGTTCTTC | CASSLGARTGGTYNEQFF
- | TRBJ1-2 | TRBD1 | TRBV7-2 | TGTGCCAGCAGCCCGGGACAGGGTGGCGGCTACACCTTC | CASSPGQGGGYTF
- | TRBJ2-7 | TRBD2 | TRBV13 | TGTGCCAGCAGCCCGAGCGGGAGGGACTACGAGCAGTACTTC | CASSPSGRDYEQYF
- | TRBJ2-7 | TRBD1 | TRBV19 | TGTGCCAGTAGTCCACAGGGGGCTGTCTACGAGCAGTACTTC | CASSPQGAVYEQYF
- | TRBJ1-3 | - | TRBV30 | TGTGCCTGGATGAACTCTGGAAACACCATATATTTT | CAWMNSGNTIYF
- | TRBJ2-2 | TRBD1 | TRBV10-3 | TGTGCCGCCAAATTCGGACAGGGCCACGGGGAGCTGTTTTTT | CAAKFGQGHGELFF
few | TRBJ1-5 | - | TRBV5-1 | TGCGCCAGCAGCTTGCGAGGGAGCAGCAATCAGCCCCAGCATTTT | CASSLRGSSNQPQHF
- | TRBJ2-3 | TRBD1 | TRBV5-1 | TGCGCCAGCAGCTCGTCCGGACAGGGTGGCGCAGATACGCAGTATTTT | CASSSSGQGGADTQYF
- | TRBJ2-3 | - | TRBV29-1 | TGCAGCGTGGGAGCGGCAACTAGCACAGATACGCAGTATTTT | CSVGAATSTDTQYF
- | TRBJ1-1 | TRBD1 | TRBV4-1 | TGCGCCAGCAGCCGCCCGGACAGGGGCACTGAAGCTTTCTTT | CASSRPDRGTEAFF
- | TRBJ2-7 | - | TRBV6-4 | TGTGCCAGCAGATGGACTTTTTCCCCGGGGGAGCAGTACTTC | CASRWTFSPGEQYF
- | TRBJ1-2 | - | TRBV5-6 | TGTGCCAGCAGCTTGGTTAGACAGCCCTATGGCTACACCTTC | CASSLVRQPYGYTF
once | TRBJ1-2 | - | TRBV15 | TGTGCCACCAGACGGGACGGAGCATGGGGCTACACCTTC | CATRRDGAWGYTF
few | TRBJ1-5 | TRBD1 | TRBV7-8 | TGTGCCAGCAGCTTAGGCCAGGGGGCCGGACAGCCCCAGCATTTT | CASSLGQGAGQPQHF
- | TRBJ2-7 | TRBD2 | TRBV2 | TGTGCCAGCAGGGCCGGGACTAGCGGTCCTTACGAGCAGTACTTC | CASRAGTSGPYEQYF
- | TRBJ2-3 | - | TRBV5-1 | TGCGCCAGCAGCTCGCGAGGTGGAGATACGCAGTATTTT | CASSSRGGDTQYF
once | TRBJ1-2 | - | TRBV5-1 | TGCGCCAGCACCCTTGGGGCAGGGGAAAGGGGCTACACCTTC | CASTLGAGERGYTF
- | TRBJ2-1 | TRBD2 | TRBV4-1 | TGCGCCAGCAGCCCCCCATCGGGACTAGCGGGAATCTATGAGCAGTTCTTC | CASSPPSGLAGIYEQFF
once | TRBJ2-2 | - | TRBV7-2 | TGTGCCAGCAGCCCTAGGATCCGCCTCCAGGGGTCCGGGGAGCTGTTTTTT | CASSPRIRLQGSGELFF
- | TRBJ2-4 | - | TRBV29-1 | TGCAGCGTTTCCGGGACGCGAAACATTCAGTACTTC | CSVSGTRNIQYF
- | TRBJ1-1 | - | TRBV4-1 | TGCGCCAGCAGCCAAGATCCTGGGGTTTCGGCTTTCTTT | CASSQDPGVSAFF
once | TRBJ1-1 | TRBD1 | TRBV5-1 | TGCGCCAGCAGCTTGTTAGGACAGGGGGCAGACACTGAAGCTTTCTTT | CASSLLGQGADTEAFF
- | TRBJ1-4 | - | TRBV6-6 | TGTGCCAGCAACTCACAGTTGGGGCGGAAAAAACTGTTTTTT | CASNSQLGRKKLFF
- | TRBJ2-7 | - | TRBV5-1 | TGCGCCAGCACGCGGGGCGAGGTCTACGAGCAGTACTTC | CASTRGEVYEQYF
- | TRBJ2-1 | TRBD2 | TRBV19 | TGTGCCAGTAGTCCGTTTGGAGCGGGAGCATACAATGAGCAGTTCTTC | CASSPFGAGAYNEQFF
many | TRBJ2-7 | TRBD2 | TRBV5-1 | TGCGCCAGCAGCTCGGGACTAGCGGGAGCCTCGGAGTACTTC | CASSSGLAGASEYF
- | TRBJ2-7 | - | TRBV29-1 | TGCAGCGCCGGGACGGCGTCCTACGAGCAGTACTTC | CSAGTASYEQYF
- | TRBJ1-1 | - | TRBV7-9 | TGTGCCAGCAGCCCACACCCGGGGCCCTACACTGAAGCTTTCTTT | CASSPHPGPYTEAFF
- | TRBJ1-3 | - | TRBV5-1 | TGCGCCAGCAGCTTGGAGCCAGGGGACTCTGGAAACACCATATATTTT | CASSLEPGDSGNTIYF
- | TRBJ1-5 | - | TRBV7-9 | TGTGCCAGCAGAAAGACCGGAGATCAGCCCCAGCATTTT | CASRKTGDQPQHF
- | TRBJ2-1 | - | TRBV7-9 | TGTGCCAGCGGTGACTGGAGAGACAATGAGCAGTTCTTC | CASGDWRDNEQFF
- | TRBJ2-3 | - | TRBV29-1 | TGCAGCCTTAGGGCCTTTGCACCCACAGATACGCAGTATTTT | CSLRAFAPTDTQYF
once | TRBJ1-1 | - | TRBV5-1 | TGCGCCAGCAGCTTAAGGGGTTACACTGAAGCTTTCTTT | CASSLRGYTEAFF
- | TRBJ1-2 | TRBD1 | TRBV2 | TGTGCCAGCAGTGAAGCGCTTCAGGGGGGGTATGGCTACACCTTC | CASSEALQGGYGYTF
- | TRBJ1-4 | TRBD1 | TRBV7-9 | TGTGCCAGCCTCAGGACAGGGATGGGTGAAAAACTGTTTTTT | CASLRTGMGEKLFF
- | TRBJ2-1 | - | TRBV4-2 | TGTGCCAGCAGCCTCACTGGGGCCAGGGAAGGTCCGGACAATGAGCAGTTCTTC | CASSLTGAREGPDNEQFF
- | TRBJ1-2 | - | TRBV6-6 | TGTGCCAGCTCAAAGGAGGCCGGGGCGCTCTATGGCTACACCTTC | CASSKEAGALYGYTF
- | TRBJ1-2 | - | TRBV30 | TGTGCCTGGAGTGTACCCGGACTGAATGGCTACACCTTC | CAWSVPGLNGYTF
- | TRBJ2-6 | - | TRBV5-1 | TGCGCCAGCAGGGAGCCTGGGGCCAACGTCCTGACTTTC | CASREPGANVLTF
- | TRBJ1-2 | - | TRBV29-1 | TGCAGCGCCCTCGGGGGGGGCTATGGCTACACCTTC | CSALGGGYGYTF
- | TRBJ1-2 | - | TRBV2 | TGTGCCAGCAGTGAAAGGGCAGTAAGTGGCTACACCTTC | CASSERAVSGYTF
- | TRBJ1-1 | - | TRBV6-6 | TGTGCCAGCAGCCCGAGTGGGAGTGAAGCTTTCTTT | CASSPSGSEAFF
- | TRBJ2-1 | TRBD2 | TRBV14 | TGTGCCAGCAGCCAAGTTAGGCTTCCGCGCGGGAGGCCGAGCTCCTACAATGAGCAGTTCTTC | CASSQVRLPRGRPSSYNEQFF
- | TRBJ2-5 | - | TRBV6-6 | TGTGCCAGCACCAGGGGGGACCAAGAGACCCAGTACTTC | CASTRGDQETQYF
- | TRBJ2-7 | - | TRBV27 | TGTGCCAGCAGTCCTCAGGGAGGTCCCTACTACGAGCAGTACTTC | CASSPQGGPYYEQYF
- | TRBJ2-7 | TRBD1 | TRBV4-1 | TGCGCCAGCAGCCCGTGGGGACAGGGGGCACGCGACGAGCAGTACTTC | CASSPWGQGARDEQYF
- | TRBJ2-5 | - | TRBV20-1 | TGCAGTGCACCTCAAGAGACCCAGTACTTC | CSAPQETQYF
once | TRBJ1-1 | - | TRBV7-9 | TGTGCCAGCAGCTTAATGGGGGGCGTATTCGCTACTGAAGCTTTCTTT | CASSLMGGVFATEAFF
- | TRBJ1-5 | - | TRBV5-1 | TGCGCCAGCAGCACAGGACACGGGGATGGCAATCAGCCCCAGCATTTT | CASSTGHGDGNQPQHF
- | TRBJ1-1 | - | TRBV5-6 | TGTGCCAGCAGCTTGACAGGTAACACTGAAGCTTTCTTT | CASSLTGNTEAFF
- | TRBJ2-4 | TRBD1 | TRBV10-3 | TGTGCCATCAGTGAGGCGGGACAGGGGGAGGTCGACATTCAGTACTTC | CAISEAGQGEVDIQYF
- | TRBJ2-1 | TRBD2 | TRBV11-2 | TGTGCCAGCAGCAGACAACTAGCGGGAGGTTGGAATGAGCAGTTCTTC | CASSRQLAGGWNEQFF
- | TRBJ1-1 | - | TRBV5-1 | TGCGCCAGCAGCCAGGGGTTGCAGGACACTGAAGCTTTCTTT | CASSQGLQDTEAFF